These 23 T cell receptor beta chains share one sample of origin, sequenced in a study of T-cell memory formation after mild COVID-19 (dated by TCRdb to the early 2020s). Libraries were made using 5' RACE. The reads were generated on an Illumina NovaSeq 6000. TCRdb reworked the public reads: Q25 trimming with fastp, MiXCR clone assembly, productive beta chains retained. For every CDR3 protein sequence, its rows merge into one entry that carries the most common genes and DNA. Within this sample are 180,000 or so distinct CDR3 sequences, with under 14% of them counted one time only. The ten largest clones capture 3% to 4% of the sample. Sample: PBMCs or a T cell subset sorted from them (not recorded which). The receptors derive from a man between 18 and 29 years old who had mild COVID-19 (a few samples of this study predate the infection). The sample titles of this study are shuffled in the database, so cell type and time point are left out; the donor was told from shared clones.

The CDR3 sequence: CAWMLGSTGNDGYTF. For the CDR3, the DNA is TGTGCCTGGATGTTGGGTTCGACAGGGAACGATGGCTACACCTTC. This chain connects TRBV30 to TRBJ1-2; 7 nucleotides agree with TRBD1. CDR3 length equals 15 residues. The trim removed 4 bases at V and 6 bases at J, leaving 14 bases unmatched. Germline values: CDR1 GTSNPN, CDR2 SVGIG (reference sequence). Drawing the rest from reference TRBV30 and TRBJ1-2, the complete variable domain is SQTIHQWPATLVQPVGSPLSLECTVEGTSNPNLYWYRQAAGRGLQLLFYSVGIGQISSEVPQNLSASRPQDRQFILSSKKLLLSDSGFYLCAWMLGSTGNDGYTFGSGTRLTVV.

This clonotype was picked up a small number of times. V and J are TRBV27 and TRBJ1-1; D call uncertain. Between the trimmed V and J ends, which lost 3 bases and 4 bases, there was a span of 9 bases. Germline loops: CDR1 MNHEY, CDR2 SMNVEV (reference sequence). CDR3 length: 13 amino acids. The DNA for the CDR3 is TGTGCCAGCAGTTTTGGGCGGTTCACTGAAGCTTTCTTT. It specifies CASSFGRFTEAFF.

The chain uses TRBV4-3 and TRBJ1-5; D might be TRBD1 (5 bases). V lost 1 base and J lost 5, with 15 bases in between. Germline V gene data show CDR1 as LGHNA and CDR2 as YSLEER. The CDR3 extends over 16 amino acids. The CDR3 loop reads CASSQALTDFDQPQHF. The CDR3 DNA reads TGCGCCAGCAGCCAAGCCCTGACAGATTTCGATCAGCCCCAGCATTTT.

The chain has TRBV20-1 and TRBJ1-1; tentatively, D is TRBD1 (5 bases). The CDR3 length is 13 residues. Germline loops: CDR1 DFQATT, CDR2 SNEGSKA (reference sequence). Between the trimmed V and J ends, which lost 1 base and 3 bases, there was a span of 9 bases. CDR3: CSARVAGYTEAFF. CDR3 bases: TGCAGTGCTAGAGTTGCAGGGTACACTGAAGCTTTCTTT.

The genes are TRBV12-3 or TRBV12-4 and TRBJ2-2; no clear D. The V gene lost 5 bases and the J gene lost 7 bases, with 8 bases spanning the gap. The CDR3 is 12 amino acids. The CDR3 reads CASSPGLGELFF. Written as DNA, the CDR3 is TGTGCCAGCAGTCCCGGGCTCGGGGAGCTGTTTTTT.

This clonotype was observed a handful of times. The V gene is TRBV20-1, the J gene TRBJ2-3; TRBD1 is a possible D gene (6 bases). V dropped 3 bases and J dropped 4 bases, with 20 bases sitting between them. Germline assignment: CDR1 DFQATT and CDR2 SNEGSKA (reference sequence). The CDR3 contains 16 residues. The CDR3 DNA reads as TGCAGTGCTAGGGCCGGGTCAGGGGCAGGAGCAGATACGCAGTATTTT. Amino acid sequence: CSARAGSGAGADTQYF.

This clonotype has only a few counts. The genes are TRBV7-9 and TRBJ2-5; D call uncertain. The CDR3 sequence is 11 residues long. V was clipped by 2 bases and J by 7 bases, with 5 bases between them. The germline gives CDR1 SEHNR, CDR2 FQNEAQ (reference sequence). DNA of the CDR3: TGTGCCAGCAGCTTACGGGTGACCCAGTACTTC. Translation: CASSLRVTQYF.

This clonotype occurred a few times. V is TRBV7-9 and J is TRBJ2-7; 8 nucleotides line up with TRBD2. Germline V CDR1 and CDR2: SEHNR, FQNEAQ (reference sequence). Unmatched junction bases numbered 3, after V lost 5 bases and J lost 3 bases. This CDR3 contains 13 residues. The CDR3 region is CASSPGGLYEQYV. In DNA form, the CDR3 reads TGTGCCAGCAGCCCGGGGGGGCTCTACGAGCAGTACGTC.

This chain connects TRBV20-1 to TRBJ2-5; no clear D gene. The germline CDR1 and CDR2 sequences are DFQATT and SNEGSKA (reference sequence). The length of the CDR3 is 14 residues. The V and J ends lost 5 bases and 5 bases respectively, with 18 bases between them. CDR3 bases: TGCAGTGCTCTTGCTAGGGATACCGCCGAGACCCAGTACTTC. This encodes CSALARDTAETQYF.

This clonotype was seen a few times. This chain joins TRBV7-2 and TRBJ1-2; 10 bases are shared with TRBD1. CDR1 and CDR2 (germline): SGHTA, FQGNSA. The CDR3 length is 17 residues. V trimming: 0 bases; J trimming: 7 bases; junction bases outside the gene matches: 11. The CDR3 region has the DNA TGTGCCAGCAGCTTAGCGTCTAGCGGGACAGGGGCTGGTGGCTACACCTTC. This translates into CASSLASSGTGAGGYTF. Using reference TRBV7-2 and TRBJ1-2 for the parts outside the CDR3, the full variable domain is GAGVSQSPSNKVTEKGKDVELRCDPISGHTALYWYRQSLGQGLEFLIYFQGNSAPDKSGLPSDRFSAERTGGSVSTLTIQRTQQEDSAVYLCASSLASSGTGAGGYTFGSGTRLTVV.

This clonotype was recorded a few times. This chain uses TRBV5-4 with TRBJ1-1; a weak D match, TRBD1 (6 bases). This CDR3 contains 13 residues. Trimming removed 4 bases from V and 7 bases from J, with 14 bases in between. Germline-derived CDR1 and CDR2 are SGHNT and YYREEE (reference sequence). DNA for the CDR3: TGTGCCAGCAGCAAACAAGGACAGCTTGAAGCTTTCTTT. Amino acid sequence: CASSKQGQLEAFF. The complete variable domain, with remaining parts taken from reference TRBV5-4 and TRBJ1-1, reads ETGVTQSPTHLIKTRGQQVTLRCSSQSGHNTVSWYQQALGQGPQFIFQYYREEENGRGNFPPRFSGLQFPNYSSELNVNALELDDSALYLCASSKQGQLEAFFGQGTRLTVV.

The chain links TRBV2 to TRBJ2-1; possible D gene TRBD2, 5 bases. CDR3 length equals 15 residues. The V end lost 6 bases, the J end lost 8 bases, and 20 bases lay between the germline ends. Per the germline V gene, CDR1 is SNHLY and CDR2 is FYNNEI. CDR3 coding DNA: TGTGCCAGCAGCGAGACTCAGGTTCAAGCGGATGAGCAGTTCTTC. This codes for CASSETQVQADEQFF.

The rearrangement uses TRBV24-1 and TRBJ2-5; 7 bases fit TRBD1. This CDR3 spans 14 amino acids. In germline, CDR1 is KGHDR, CDR2 SFDVKD. Trimming removed 4 bases from V and 5 bases from J; junction bases left unmatched: 6. CDR3 sequence reads: CATSDPTGTETQYF. The CDR3 DNA reads TGTGCCACCAGTGACCCGACAGGGACGGAGACCCAGTACTTC.

This chain uses TRBV11-2 with TRBJ2-3; 8 bases line up with TRBD2. The J segment lost 0 bases and the V segment lost 5 bases, leaving 13 bases of the junction unmatched. This CDR3 has 18 amino acids. CDR1 SGHAT and CDR2 FQNNGV come from the germline V gene. The CDR3 loop is CASSLNLGGAMSTDTQYF. In nucleotides, the CDR3 is TGTGCCAGCAGCCTGAACCTCGGGGGGGCTATGAGCACAGATACGCAGTATTTT.

This clonotype showed up many times. V and J are TRBV7-2 and TRBJ1-2; 7 bases match TRBD1. CDR1 is SGHTA, CDR2 FQGNSA, per germline. This CDR3 region has 15 residues. V was pared by 1 base and J by 2 bases, with 4 bases of the junction left unmatched. The CDR3 loop is CASSLVTGENYGYTF. The DNA for the CDR3 is TGTGCCAGCAGCTTAGTTACAGGGGAGAACTATGGCTACACCTTC.

Of note for this clonotype: The junction differs from germline at one of its ends, possibly a read error. The rearrangement uses TRBV11-2 and TRBJ2-5; tentative D call: TRBD1 (6 bases). The CDR3 is 15 residues long. Per germline, CDR1 SGHAT and CDR2 FQNNGV. Here the CDR3 DNA reads TGTGCCAGCAGCGTAGACAGGACCCGAGGGGAGACCCAGTACTTC. This gives the protein CASSVDRTRGETQYF. The full variable domain, with the rest looked up from reference TRBV11-2 and TRBJ2-5, is EAGVAQSPRYKIIEKRQSVAFWCNPISGHATLYWYQQILGQGPKLLIQFQNNGVVDDSQLPKDRFSAERLKGVDSTLKIQPAKLEDSAVYLCASSVDRTRGETQYFGPGTRLLVL.

This clonotype was counted a few times. The chain carries TRBV7-9 and TRBJ1-2; a possible D gene is TRBD1 (5 bases). Trimming removed 3 bases at V and 1 base at J, with 9 bases between. This CDR3 contains 14 residues. Germline V gene data show CDR1 as SEHNR and CDR2 as FQNEAQ (reference sequence). The CDR3 spells CASSFGRVNYGYTF. CDR3 coding DNA: TGTGCCAGCAGCTTTGGCAGGGTTAACTATGGCTACACCTTC.

The genes are TRBV5-1 and TRBJ2-5; 10 bases are a match to TRBD1. Germline CDR1 is SGHRS and CDR2 is YFSETQ. V shed 0 bases, J shed 5 bases, and the junction held 13 bases outside the gene matches. The CDR3 length is 18 residues. The CDR3 DNA reads TGCGCCAGCAGCTTGGCGACAGGGGGCTTTACCCCGGGGGAGACCCAGTACTTC. It encodes CASSLATGGFTPGETQYF. The variable domain in full, completed from reference TRBV5-1 and TRBJ2-5, reads KAGVTQTPRYLIKTRGQQVTLSCSPISGHRSVSWYQQTPGQGLQFLFEYFSETQRNKGNFPGRFSGRQFSNSRSEMNVSTLELGDSALYLCASSLATGGFTPGETQYFGPGTRLLVL.

This clonotype was detected only a few times. The rearrangement links TRBV12-3 or TRBV12-4 to TRBJ1-4; D gene uncertain. With 4 bases removed from V and 7 bases from J, the gap between germline ends came to 13 bases. The CDR3 has 14 amino acids. The CDR3 is CASSSPAGGEKLFF. CDR3 DNA sequence: TGTGCCAGCAGTTCGCCGGCAGGCGGTGAAAAACTGTTTTTT.

This clonotype was picked up many times. The rearrangement uses TRBV5-1 and TRBJ2-1; the D gene is possibly TRBD1 (6 bases). The V gene lost 4 bases and the J gene lost 0 bases, with 23 bases spanning the gap. The germline gives CDR1 SGHRS, CDR2 YFSETQ. The CDR3 length is 19 residues. CDR3 sequence: CASSPQGGPSLSSYNEQFF. CDR3 DNA: TGCGCCAGCAGCCCTCAAGGGGGTCCTTCCTTGAGCTCCTACAATGAGCAGTTCTTC.

The chain couples TRBV20-1 to TRBJ1-4; D possibly corresponds to TRBD1 (5 bases). This CDR3 is built from 12 residues. Trimming stripped 6 bases from V and 7 bases from J, with 12 bases between. Germline values: CDR1 DFQATT, CDR2 SNEGSKA (reference sequence). The CDR3 bases are TGCAGTGCAGAGGGACTGGGTGAAAAACTGTTTTTT. It is translated as CSAEGLGEKLFF.

This rearrangement joins TRBV5-1 to TRBJ2-7; D is ambiguous. Trimming removed 2 bases at V and 6 bases at J, with 27 bases between. CDR1 is SGHRS and CDR2 is YFSETQ in the germline V gene. The CDR3 totals 18 residues. CDR3 sequence reads: CASSFSAAQTYERFEQYF. The CDR3 nucleotides are TGCGCCAGCAGCTTTAGTGCAGCCCAAACCTACGAAAGATTCGAGCAGTACTTC.

This clonotype was seen many times. The chain couples TRBV7-2 to TRBJ2-7; 9 bases map to TRBD1. This CDR3 has 13 residues. V dropped 5 bases and J dropped 4; count of bases not matched to a gene: 3. CDR1 and CDR2 (germline): SGHTA, FQGNSA. CDR3 residues: CASSRDRVYEQYF. DNA of the CDR3: TGTGCCAGCAGCCGGGACAGGGTATACGAGCAGTACTTC. Using reference TRBV7-2 and TRBJ2-7 for the parts outside the CDR3, the full variable domain is GAGVSQSPSNKVTEKGKDVELRCDPISGHTALYWYRQSLGQGLEFLIYFQGNSAPDKSGLPSDRFSAERTGGSVSTLTIQRTQQEDSAVYLCASSRDRVYEQYFGPGTRLTVT.